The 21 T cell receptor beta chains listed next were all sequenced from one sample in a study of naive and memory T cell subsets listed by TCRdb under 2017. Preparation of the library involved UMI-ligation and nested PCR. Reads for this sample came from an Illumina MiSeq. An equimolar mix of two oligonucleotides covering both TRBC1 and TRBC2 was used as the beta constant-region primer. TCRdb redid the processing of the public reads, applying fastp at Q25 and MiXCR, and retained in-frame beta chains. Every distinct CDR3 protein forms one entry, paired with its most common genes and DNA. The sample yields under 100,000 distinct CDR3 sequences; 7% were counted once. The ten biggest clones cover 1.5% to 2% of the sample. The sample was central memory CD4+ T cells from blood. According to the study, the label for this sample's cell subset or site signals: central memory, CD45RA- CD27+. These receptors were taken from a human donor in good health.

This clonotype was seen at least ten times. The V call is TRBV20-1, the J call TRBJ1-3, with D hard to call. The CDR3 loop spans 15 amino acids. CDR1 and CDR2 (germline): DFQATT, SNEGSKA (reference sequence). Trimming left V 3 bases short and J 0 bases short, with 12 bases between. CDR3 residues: CSASDPANSGNTIYF. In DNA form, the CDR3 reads TGCAGTGCTAGCGACCCCGCTAACTCTGGAAACACCATATATTTT.

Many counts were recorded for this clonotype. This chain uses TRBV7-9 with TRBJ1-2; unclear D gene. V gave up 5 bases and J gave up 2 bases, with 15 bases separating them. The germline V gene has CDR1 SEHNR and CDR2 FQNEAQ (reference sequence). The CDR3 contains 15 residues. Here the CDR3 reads CASSPPARENYGYTF. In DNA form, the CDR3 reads TGTGCCAGCAGCCCGCCAGCTAGGGAGAACTATGGCTACACCTTC. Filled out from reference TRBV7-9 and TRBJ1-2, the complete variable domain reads DTGVSQNPRHKITKRGQNVTFRCDPISEHNRLYWYRQTLGQGPEFLTYFQNEAQLEKSRLLSDRFSAERPKGSFSTLEIQRTEQGDSAMYLCASSPPARENYGYTFGSGTRLTVV.

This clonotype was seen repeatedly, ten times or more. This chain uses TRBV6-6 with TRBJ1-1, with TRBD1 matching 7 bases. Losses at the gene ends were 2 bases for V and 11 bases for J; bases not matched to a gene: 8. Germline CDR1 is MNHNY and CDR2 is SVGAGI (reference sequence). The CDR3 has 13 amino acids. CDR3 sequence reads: CASSYAQGVSAFF. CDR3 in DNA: TGTGCCAGCAGTTACGCCCAGGGGGTGTCCGCTTTCTTT.

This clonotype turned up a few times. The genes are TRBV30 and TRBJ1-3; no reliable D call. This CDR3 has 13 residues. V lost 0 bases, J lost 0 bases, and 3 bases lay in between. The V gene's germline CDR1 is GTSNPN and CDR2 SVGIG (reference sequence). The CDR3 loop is CAWSVGSGNTIYF. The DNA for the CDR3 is TGTGCCTGGAGTGTAGGCTCTGGAAACACCATATATTTT.

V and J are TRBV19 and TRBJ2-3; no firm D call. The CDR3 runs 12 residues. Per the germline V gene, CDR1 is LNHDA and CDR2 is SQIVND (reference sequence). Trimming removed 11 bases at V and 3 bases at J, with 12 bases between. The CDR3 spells CARASRTDTQYF. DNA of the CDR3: TGTGCCCGCGCGAGCAGGACAGATACGCAGTATTTT.

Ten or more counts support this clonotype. CDR3 nucleotide sequence: TGCGCCAGCAGTGTACCAGGGGTCGGGGAGCTGTTTTTT. This codes for CASSVPGVGELFF. The chain has TRBV10-2 and TRBJ2-2; D possibly corresponds to TRBD1 (6 bases). This CDR3 region has 13 residues. Germline V gene lookup returns CDR1 WSHSY and CDR2 SAAADI. V was shortened by 4 bases and J by 7 bases, with 10 bases between the two germline ends.

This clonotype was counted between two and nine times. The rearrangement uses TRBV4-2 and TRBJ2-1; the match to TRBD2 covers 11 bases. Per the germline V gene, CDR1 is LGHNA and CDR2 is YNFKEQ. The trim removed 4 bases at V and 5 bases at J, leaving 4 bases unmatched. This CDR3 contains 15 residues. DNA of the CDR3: TGTGCCAGCAGCCTCACTAGCGGGAGCCACAATGAGCAGTTCTTC. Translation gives CASSLTSGSHNEQFF.

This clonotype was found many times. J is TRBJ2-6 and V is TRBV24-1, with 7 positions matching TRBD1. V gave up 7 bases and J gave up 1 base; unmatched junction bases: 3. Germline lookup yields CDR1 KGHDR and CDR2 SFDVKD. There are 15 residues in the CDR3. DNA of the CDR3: TGTGCCACCAGCCACAGGGGTTCTGGGGCCAACGTCCTGACTTTC. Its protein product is CATSHRGSGANVLTF.

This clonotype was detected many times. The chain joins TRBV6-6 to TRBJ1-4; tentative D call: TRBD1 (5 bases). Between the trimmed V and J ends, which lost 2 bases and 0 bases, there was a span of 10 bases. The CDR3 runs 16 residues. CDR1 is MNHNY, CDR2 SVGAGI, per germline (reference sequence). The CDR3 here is CASSYKGRTTNEKLFF. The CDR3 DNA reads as TGTGCCAGCAGTTACAAGGGGCGGACAACTAATGAAAAACTGTTTTTT.

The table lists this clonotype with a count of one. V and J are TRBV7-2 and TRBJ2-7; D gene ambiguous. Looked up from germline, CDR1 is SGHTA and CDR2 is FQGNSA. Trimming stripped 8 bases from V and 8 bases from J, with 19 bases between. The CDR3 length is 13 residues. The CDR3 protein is CASRSGGPFQQYF. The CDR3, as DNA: TGTGCCAGCCGTAGTGGCGGACCCTTCCAGCAGTACTTC.

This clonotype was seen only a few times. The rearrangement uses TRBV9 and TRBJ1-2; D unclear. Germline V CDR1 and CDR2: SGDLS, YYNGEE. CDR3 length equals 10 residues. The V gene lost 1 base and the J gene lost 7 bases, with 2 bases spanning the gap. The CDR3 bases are TGTGCCAGCAGCGTAACTGGCTACACCTTC. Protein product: CASSVTGYTF.

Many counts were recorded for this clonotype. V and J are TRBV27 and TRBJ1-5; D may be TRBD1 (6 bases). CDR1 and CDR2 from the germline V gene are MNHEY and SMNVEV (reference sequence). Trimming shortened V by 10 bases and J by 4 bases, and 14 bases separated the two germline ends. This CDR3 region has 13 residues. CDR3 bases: TGTGCCACCAAGGGCAGGGGAAATCAGCCCCAGCATTTT. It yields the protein CATKGRGNQPQHF.

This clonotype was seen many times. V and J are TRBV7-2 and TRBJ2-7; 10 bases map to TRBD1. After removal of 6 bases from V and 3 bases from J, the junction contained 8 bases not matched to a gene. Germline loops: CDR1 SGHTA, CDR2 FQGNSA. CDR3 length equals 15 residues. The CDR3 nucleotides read TGTGCCAGCAGTTACGGAGGGACAGGGGACTACGAGCAGTACTTC. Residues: CASSYGGTGDYEQYF.

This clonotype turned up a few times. The CDR3 coding sequence is TGTGCCAGCAGCCAAAGGTACACTGAAGCTTTCTTT. Protein: CASSQRYTEAFF. This chain links TRBV12-3 or TRBV12-4 with TRBJ1-1, with no clear D. Trimming took 6 bases from V and 3 from J, leaving 8 bases between them. CDR3 length: 12 amino acids.

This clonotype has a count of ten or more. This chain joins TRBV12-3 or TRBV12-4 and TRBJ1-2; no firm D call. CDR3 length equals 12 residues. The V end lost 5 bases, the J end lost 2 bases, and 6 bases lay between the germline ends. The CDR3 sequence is CASSPGNYGYTF. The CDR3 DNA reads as TGTGCCAGCAGTCCCGGGAACTATGGCTACACCTTC.

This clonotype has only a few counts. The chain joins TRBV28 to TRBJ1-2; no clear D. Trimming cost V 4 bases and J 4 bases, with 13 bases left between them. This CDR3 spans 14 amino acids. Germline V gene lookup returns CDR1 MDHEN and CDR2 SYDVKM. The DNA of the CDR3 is TGTGCCAGCAGTTCCCCGGCCTCCCCCTATGGCTACACCTTC. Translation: CASSSPASPYGYTF.

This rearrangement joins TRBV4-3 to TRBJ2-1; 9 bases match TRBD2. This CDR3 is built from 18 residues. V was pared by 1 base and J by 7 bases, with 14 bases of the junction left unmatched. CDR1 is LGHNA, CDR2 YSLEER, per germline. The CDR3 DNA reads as TGCGCCAGCAGCCAAGCGGGGGTGAATAGCGGGAGTAGGAATGAGCAGTTCTTC. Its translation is CASSQAGVNSGSRNEQFF.

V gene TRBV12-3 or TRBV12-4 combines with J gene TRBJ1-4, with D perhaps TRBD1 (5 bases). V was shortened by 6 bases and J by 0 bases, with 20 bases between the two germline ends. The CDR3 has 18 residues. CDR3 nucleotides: TGTGCCAGCAGACGGAGGGGCCCCGGGTTCTCAACTAATGAAAAACTGTTTTTT. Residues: CASRRRGPGFSTNEKLFF.

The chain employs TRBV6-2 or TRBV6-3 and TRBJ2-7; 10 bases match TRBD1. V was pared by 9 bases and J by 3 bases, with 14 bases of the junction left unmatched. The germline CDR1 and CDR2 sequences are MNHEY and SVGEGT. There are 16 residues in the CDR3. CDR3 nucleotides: TGTGCCAGTCGTATTGCGACGGGACAGGGGTACTACGAGCAGTACTTC. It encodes CASRIATGQGYYEQYF.

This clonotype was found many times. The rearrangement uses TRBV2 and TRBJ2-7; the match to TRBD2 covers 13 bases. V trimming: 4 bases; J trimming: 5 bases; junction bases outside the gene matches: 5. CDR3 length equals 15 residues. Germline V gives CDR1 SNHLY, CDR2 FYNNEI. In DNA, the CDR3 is TGTGCCAGCAGTGGGACTAGCGGGAGCACCCACGAGCAGTACTTC. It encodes CASSGTSGSTHEQYF.

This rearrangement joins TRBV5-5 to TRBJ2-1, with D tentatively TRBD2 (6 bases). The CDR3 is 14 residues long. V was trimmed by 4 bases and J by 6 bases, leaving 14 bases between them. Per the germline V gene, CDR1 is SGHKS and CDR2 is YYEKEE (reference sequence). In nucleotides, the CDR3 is TGTGCCAGCAGCGGTGGCGGACTAAGCAATGAGCAGTTCTTC. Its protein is CASSGGGLSNEQFF.